A selection of T cell receptor beta chains follows, all from one sample in a study of blood T cell repertoires in COVID-19. Produced via immunoSEQ multiplex PCR; TCRdb's table is partial and in-frame only. Found here are 95,000 to 110,000 clones, approximately 81% of them singletons; the top ten hold less than 5%. Specimen: peripheral blood. The receptors stem from a human donor in a cohort sampled during active COVID-19. Each CDR3 is given with its conserved first and last residue. The order of the fields is D gene, clone size, V gene, J gene, CDR3 protein, CDR3 DNA. D genes are given only for firm matches. Clone size, where shown, is once, few, many, or a class for clones that have expanded.

>TRBD1|.|TRBV19|TRBJ2-1
CASRDRGWHNEQFF
TGTGCCAGCCGCGACAGGGGCTGGCACAATGAGCAGTTCTTC
>.|once|TRBV9|TRBJ1-3
CASSVAGSEPGNTIYF
TGTGCCAGCAGCGTAGCAGGATCCGAACCTGGAAACACCATATATTTT
>.|few|TRBV2|TRBJ1-1
CASSVSGLATEAFF
TGTGCCAGCAGTGTCTCGGGGTTGGCCACTGAAGCTTTCTTT
>TRBD1|few|TRBV15|TRBJ1-5
CATRSRTGYSNQPQHF
TGTGCCACCAGGAGCCGGACAGGATATAGCAATCAGCCCCAGCATTTT
>.|.|TRBV19|TRBJ2-2
CASSIRLPQPSNTGELFF
TGTGCCAGTAGTATAAGACTGCCACAACCCTCGAACACCGGGGAGCTGTTTTTT
>.|.|TRBV24-1|TRBJ2-2
CATAALTTGELFF
TGTGCCACCGCGGCTTTAACCACCGGGGAGCTGTTTTTT
>TRBD2|.|TRBV5-1|TRBJ2-1
CASSFVTSGSVDEQFF
TGCGCCAGCAGCTTTGTGACTAGCGGGAGTGTCGATGAGCAGTTCTTC
>.|once|TRBV18|TRBJ1-4
CASSTGVNEKLFF
TGTGCCAGCTCCACGGGGGTTAATGAAAAACTGTTTTTT
>.|.|TRBV7-2|TRBJ2-2
CASSYRRELFF
TGTGCCAGCAGCTACAGACGGGAGCTGTTTTTT
>TRBD2|.|TRBV28|TRBJ2-7
CASCRRLADISYEQYF
TGTGCCAGCTGCCGGCGACTAGCGGACATCTCCTACGAGCAGTACTTC
>TRBD2|few|TRBV19|TRBJ2-1
CASRKGLAGGDNEQFF
TGTGCCAGTAGAAAGGGACTAGCGGGAGGGGACAATGAGCAGTTCTTC
>TRBD1|.|TRBV11-2|TRBJ2-6
CASSLDRGSPSGANVLTF
TGTGCCAGCAGCCTGGACAGGGGCTCTCCTTCCGGGGCCAACGTCCTGACTTTC
>TRBD1|.|TRBV19|TRBJ2-5
CASSPGQVILQETQYF
TGTGCCAGTAGTCCGGGACAGGTAATACTTCAAGAGACCCAGTACTTC
>.|.|TRBV13|TRBJ1-2
CASSRILLPDYGYTF
TGTGCCAGCAGCCGAATATTACTGCCGGACTATGGCTACACCTTC
>.|once|TRBV7-9|TRBJ2-2
CASSLAIGDTGELFF
TGTGCCAGCAGCTTAGCGATCGGGGACACCGGGGAGCTGTTTTTT
>TRBD2|.|TRBV7-9|TRBJ2-1
CASSSGLVYNEQFF
TGTGCCAGCAGCTCAGGACTAGTCTACAATGAGCAGTTCTTC
>.|once|TRBV4-3|TRBJ2-7
CASSQGVGGERGYEQYF
TGCGCCAGCAGCCAAGGGGTAGGGGGAGAAAGGGGTTACGAGCAGTACTTC
>TRBD1|.|TRBV29-1|TRBJ2-2
CSVTGTGPNTGELFF
TGCAGCGTTACCGGGACAGGGCCGAACACCGGGGAGCTGTTTTTT
>TRBD1|few|TRBV2|TRBJ2-7
CASSDPGQGGIYEQYF
TGTGCCAGCAGTGATCCGGGACAGGGTGGGATTTACGAGCAGTACTTC
>.|.|TRBV3-1/TRBV3-2|TRBJ1-1
CASSPSQNTEAFF
TGTGCCAGCAGCCCAAGCCAGAACACTGAAGCTTTCTTT
>TRBD2|.|TRBV28|TRBJ2-3
CASTDYGVAGVTNTQYF
TGTGCCAGCACCGATTATGGGGTAGCGGGAGTAACTAATACGCAGTATTTT
>.|few|TRBV5-1|TRBJ1-5
CASSPSGVNQPQHF
TGCGCCAGCAGCCCGAGCGGGGTCAATCAGCCCCAGCATTTT
>TRBD2|.|TRBV11-3|TRBJ2-1
CASSLRGLAGINEQFF
TGTGCCAGCAGCTTAAGAGGGCTAGCGGGTATCAATGAGCAGTTCTTC
>.|.|TRBV18|TRBJ1-4
CASSPLRGDNEKLFF
TGTGCCAGCTCACCACTTCGGGGGGATAATGAAAAACTGTTTTTT
>.|.|TRBV24-1|TRBJ2-2
CATSDWRAGTGELFF
TGTGCCACCAGTGATTGGAGGGCGGGCACCGGGGAGCTGTTTTTT
>.|.|TRBV7-2|TRBJ1-6
CASSLAGGVDSPLHF
TGTGCCAGCAGCTTAGCCGGGGGAGTGGATTCACCCCTCCACTTT
>TRBD2|.|TRBV9|TRBJ2-5
CASSAGTSGQETQYF
TGTGCCAGCAGCGCAGGGACTAGCGGCCAAGAGACCCAGTACTTC